Sequencing of this T cell receptor (beta chain) was carried out in a study of shared clonotypes between healthy human individuals (dated by TCRdb to 2018 to 2021). The study in broad terms: The cohort included a few men and a couple of women between 18 and 49 years of age. Libraries were prepared and TCR repertoires were sequenced by different laboratories using diverse techniques, in order to increase sequencing depth and limit assay-specific biases. Between about 0.9 and 8.9 billion PBMCs per donor were obtained by leukapheresis. To estimate repertoire size and how much clonotypes are shared between individuals, the study performed deep sequencing of blood TCR repertoires from a handful of healthy adults. The full study reports these points: Pairwise subsampling led to the expectation that sequencing depth would affect the degree of clonotype sharing among donors. The genetic and exposure-history diversity represented was limited by the small number of donors. Sampling was restricted to blood, and TCR repertoires in tissue are likely to differ from TCR repertoires in blood.

Remarks on this clone: Its antigen remains unidentified. Per-base quality was not reported, and no clone a single base away is much larger than it.

The donors were healthy, HIV-negative adults with no recently reported acute infections or vaccinations. Every donor was a Caucasian adult living in Nashville, Tennessee, USA. For unsorted samples, approximately 81 million PBMCs were counted, and genomic DNA was extracted using the QIAamp DNA Blood Mini kit. Blood was collected by leukapheresis, and PBMCs were isolated by Ficoll-Histopaque density gradient centrifugation and then cryopreserved in liquid nitrogen vapor phase. V is reduced by 5 bases and J by 6 bases, leaving a spacing of 12 bases between them. Measured from the cysteine to the phenylalanine, the CDR3 is 13 residues long. Only the CDR3 DNA is retained, 39 bases long and in frame from the first base. Taken from the germline V gene, the CDR1 and CDR2 loops are LGHNA and YNFKEQ. Using the deep immunoSEQ assay, multiplex PCR amplified TCR CDR3 regions from genomic DNA. For each cell subset, the extracted genomic DNA was distributed evenly across all wells of several immunoSEQ 96-well plates, and each plate served as one replicate. Each replicate PCR for unsorted PBMC received roughly 300 ng genomic DNA, equal to 30,000 to 35,000 T cell genomes. Unsorted PBMC genomic DNA was sequenced across ten immunoSEQ deep assay plates. The purified libraries were quantified using a Qubit 3.0 fluorometer, sized with a Bioanalyzer 2100, and then quantified again using the KAPA Library Quantification kit. Every immunoSEQ 96-well plate was sequenced on a separate single-read 150-cycle Illumina NextSeq 550 flow cell. Per the source publication's procedure: Because only junctional sequences without quality scores were contained in the immunoSEQ output, filtering matching that applied to full-length reads could not be performed. To assign V/J genes and CDR3, sequences were annotated using PyIR, a Python wrapper for IgBLAST v1.9, with IMGT germline references. Reads with weak V/J assignments (E-value above 1e-6), missing CDR3, stop codons, out-of-frame junctions, or ambiguous translated residues were removed. V3J clonotypes were defined as sequences sharing the same inferred V gene, J gene, and CDR3 amino acid sequence. To compute the percentage overlap between repertoires, the number of shared unique clonotypes was divided by the size of the smaller repertoire. Richness of each repertoire was evaluated using RTK rarefaction, the Chao1 estimator, and Recon v2.1 estimates of unobserved clonotypes. TCRdb re-hosts the immuneACCESS table, in-frame sequences only. Its copies lack some clones; in the studies checked, an unresolved V gene accounts for under half of them, and the cause for the rest is not known. That table supplies the V and J calls and clone size; D and trimming were determined from the DNA. The sample table lists fewer than 650,000 clones, 76% of them with a count of one. Clones ranked in the top ten supply under 15% of the sample.

This clonotype was obtained from a woman aged 35 to 49 in good health. Some clones in this sample may be carry-over from other donors' samples. This receptor chain uses TRBV4-2 and TRBJ2-3; no D gene is confidently identified. The sample taken for sequencing was PBMCs. The sequenced DNA: TGTGCCAGCAGCTTGAGTGGTCGGGATACGCAGTATTTT. Translated, it gives CASSLSGRDTQYF.